This section outlines one TCR beta chain sequence together with its context. Its antigen is unidentified. The sample is drawn from a study of immune evolution from preneoplasia to lung adenocarcinoma. Turning to the study itself: HLA loss of heterozygosity: 7% AIS, less than 18% MIA, over 25% ADC, none AAH.

Findings and caveats of the study: Later-stage lesions appeared to have more T cells, more diversity, less clonality. Normal lung had the highest top T cell clone frequencies.

V was trimmed by 2 bases and J by 9 bases, leaving 14 bases between them. CDR1 is MNHEY, CDR2 SMNVEV, per germline (reference sequence). The CDR3 is 13 amino acids. H&E slides confirmed each diagnosis, reviewed by two pathologists independently. Data came from immunoSEQ multiplex PCR; TCRdb stores just in-frame clones and leaves some out. The sample shows about 1,100 clones, around 80% of them seen only once. V is TRBV27 and J is TRBJ2-7, with TRBD1 as a possible D gene (6 bases). The sequence came from a person aged 65 to 85 with lung adenocarcinoma. What was sequenced was FFPE atypical adenomatous hyperplasia tissue from the lung. As for subset: atypical adenomatous hyperplasia (AAH), lung preneoplasia. The CDR3 loop is CASSLGGGAGQYF. CDR3 nucleotides: TGTGCCAGCAGTTTAGGGGGCGGCGCGGGGCAGTACTTC.